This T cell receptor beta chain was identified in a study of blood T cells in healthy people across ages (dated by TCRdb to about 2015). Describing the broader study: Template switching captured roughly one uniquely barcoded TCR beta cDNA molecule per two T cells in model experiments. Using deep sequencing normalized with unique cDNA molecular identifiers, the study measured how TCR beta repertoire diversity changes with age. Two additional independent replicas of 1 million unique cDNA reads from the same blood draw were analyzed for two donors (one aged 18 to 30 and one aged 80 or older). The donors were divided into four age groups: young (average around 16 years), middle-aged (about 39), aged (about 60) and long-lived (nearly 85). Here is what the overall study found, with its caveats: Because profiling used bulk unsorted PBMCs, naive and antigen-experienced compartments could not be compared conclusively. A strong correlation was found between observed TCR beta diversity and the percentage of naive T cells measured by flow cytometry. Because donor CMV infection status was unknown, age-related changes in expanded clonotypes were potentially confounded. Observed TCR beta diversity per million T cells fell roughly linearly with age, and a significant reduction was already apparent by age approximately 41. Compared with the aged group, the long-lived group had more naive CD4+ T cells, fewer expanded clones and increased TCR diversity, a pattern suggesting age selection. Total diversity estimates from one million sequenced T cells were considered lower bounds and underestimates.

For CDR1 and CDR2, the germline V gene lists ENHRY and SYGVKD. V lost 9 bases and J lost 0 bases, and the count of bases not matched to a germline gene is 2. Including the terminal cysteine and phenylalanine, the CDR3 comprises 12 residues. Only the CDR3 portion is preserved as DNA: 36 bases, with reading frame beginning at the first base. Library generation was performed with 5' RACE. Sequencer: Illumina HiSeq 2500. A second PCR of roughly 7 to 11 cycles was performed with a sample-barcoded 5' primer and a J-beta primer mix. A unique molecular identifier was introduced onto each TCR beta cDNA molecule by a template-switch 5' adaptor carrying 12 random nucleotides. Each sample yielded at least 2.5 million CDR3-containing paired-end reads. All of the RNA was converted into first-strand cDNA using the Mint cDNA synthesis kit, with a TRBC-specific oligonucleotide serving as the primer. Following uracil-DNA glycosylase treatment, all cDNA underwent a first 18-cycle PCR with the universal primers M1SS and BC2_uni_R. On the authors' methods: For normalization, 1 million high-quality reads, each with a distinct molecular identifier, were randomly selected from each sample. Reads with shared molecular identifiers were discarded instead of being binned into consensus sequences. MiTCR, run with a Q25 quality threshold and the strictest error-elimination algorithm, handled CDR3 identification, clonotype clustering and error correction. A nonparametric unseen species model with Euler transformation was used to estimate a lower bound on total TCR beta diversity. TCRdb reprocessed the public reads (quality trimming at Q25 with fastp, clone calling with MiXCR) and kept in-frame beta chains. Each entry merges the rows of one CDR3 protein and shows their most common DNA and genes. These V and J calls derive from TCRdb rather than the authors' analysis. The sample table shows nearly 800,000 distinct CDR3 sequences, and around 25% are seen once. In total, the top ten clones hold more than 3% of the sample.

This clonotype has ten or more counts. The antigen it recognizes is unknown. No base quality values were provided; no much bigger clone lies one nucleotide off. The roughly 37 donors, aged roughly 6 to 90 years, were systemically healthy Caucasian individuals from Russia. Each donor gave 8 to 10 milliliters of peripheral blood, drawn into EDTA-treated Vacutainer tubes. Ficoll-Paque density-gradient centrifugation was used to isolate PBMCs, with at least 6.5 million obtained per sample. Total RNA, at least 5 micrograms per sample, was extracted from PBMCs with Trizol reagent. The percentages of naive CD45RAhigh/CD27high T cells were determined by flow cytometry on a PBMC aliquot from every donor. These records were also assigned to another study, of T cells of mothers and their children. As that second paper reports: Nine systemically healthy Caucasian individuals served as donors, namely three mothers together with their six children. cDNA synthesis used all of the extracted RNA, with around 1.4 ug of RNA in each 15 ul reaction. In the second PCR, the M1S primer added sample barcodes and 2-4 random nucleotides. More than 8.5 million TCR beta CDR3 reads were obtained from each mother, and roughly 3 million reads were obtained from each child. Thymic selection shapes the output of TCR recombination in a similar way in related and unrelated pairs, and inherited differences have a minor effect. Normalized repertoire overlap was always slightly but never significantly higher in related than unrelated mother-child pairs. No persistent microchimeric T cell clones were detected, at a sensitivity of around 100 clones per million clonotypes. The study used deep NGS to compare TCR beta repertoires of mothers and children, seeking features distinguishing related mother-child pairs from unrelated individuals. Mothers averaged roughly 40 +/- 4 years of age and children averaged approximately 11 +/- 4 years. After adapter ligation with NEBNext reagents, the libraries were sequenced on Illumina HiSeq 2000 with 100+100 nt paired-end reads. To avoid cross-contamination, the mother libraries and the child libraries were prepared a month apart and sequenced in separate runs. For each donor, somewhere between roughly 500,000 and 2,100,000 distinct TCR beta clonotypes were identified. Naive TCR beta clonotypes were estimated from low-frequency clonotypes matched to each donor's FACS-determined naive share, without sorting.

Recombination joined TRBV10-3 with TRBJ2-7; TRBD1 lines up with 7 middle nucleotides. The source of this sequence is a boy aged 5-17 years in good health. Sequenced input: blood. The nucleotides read TGTGCCATAGGGACAGACTCCTACGAGCAGTACTTC. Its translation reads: CAIGTDSYEQYF.